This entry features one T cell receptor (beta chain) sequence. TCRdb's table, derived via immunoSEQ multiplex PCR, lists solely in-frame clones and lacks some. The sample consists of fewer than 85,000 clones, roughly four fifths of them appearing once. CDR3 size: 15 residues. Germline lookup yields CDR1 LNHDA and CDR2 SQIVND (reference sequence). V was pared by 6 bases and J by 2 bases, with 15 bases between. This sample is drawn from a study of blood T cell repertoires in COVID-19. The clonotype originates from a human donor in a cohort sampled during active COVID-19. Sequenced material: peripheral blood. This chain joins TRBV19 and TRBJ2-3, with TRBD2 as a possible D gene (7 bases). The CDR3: CASSRRGQSTDTQYF. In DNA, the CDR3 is TGTGCCAGTAGCCGGCGGGGGCAGTCCACAGATACGCAGTATTTT.